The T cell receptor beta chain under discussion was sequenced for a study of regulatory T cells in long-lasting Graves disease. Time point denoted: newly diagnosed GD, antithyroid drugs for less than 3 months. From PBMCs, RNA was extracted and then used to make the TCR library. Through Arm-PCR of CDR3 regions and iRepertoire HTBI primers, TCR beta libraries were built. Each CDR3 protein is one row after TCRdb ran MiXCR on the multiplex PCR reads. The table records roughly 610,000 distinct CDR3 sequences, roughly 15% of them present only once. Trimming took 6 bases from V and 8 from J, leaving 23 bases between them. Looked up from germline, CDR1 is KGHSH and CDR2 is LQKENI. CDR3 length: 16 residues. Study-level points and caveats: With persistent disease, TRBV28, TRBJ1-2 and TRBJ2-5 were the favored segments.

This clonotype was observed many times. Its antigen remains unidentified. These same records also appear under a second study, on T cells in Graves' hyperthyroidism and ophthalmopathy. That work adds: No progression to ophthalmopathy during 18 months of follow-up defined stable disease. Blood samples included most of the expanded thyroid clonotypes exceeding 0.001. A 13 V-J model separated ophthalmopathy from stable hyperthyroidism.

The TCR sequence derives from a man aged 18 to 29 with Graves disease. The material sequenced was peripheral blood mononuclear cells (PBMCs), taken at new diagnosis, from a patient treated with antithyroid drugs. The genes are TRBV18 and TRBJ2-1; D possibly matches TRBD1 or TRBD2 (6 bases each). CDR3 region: CASSPRGGRVRDEQFF. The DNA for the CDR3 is TGTGCCAGCTCCCCCCGAGGGGGGAGAGTTCGTGATGAGCAGTTCTTC.